The clone carrying this TCR beta chain was counted once. Per the original methods: Estimated nucleated cell counts came from reference gene primer amplification. Sequencing used immunoSEQ multiplex PCR; TCRdb keeps in-frame clones, though not all of them. The D gene and trimming were derived from the DNA, and the V and J assignments and clone size from that table. The sample contains about 200,000 clones, roughly 80% of which appear only once. The data were taken from a study of blood T cell repertoires in COVID-19. As for the study in general: Sample material is recorded as cDNA or gDNA derived from T cells, B-cell-depleted T cells, or PBMCs.

The V gene lost 5 bases and the J gene lost 8 bases, with 21 bases spanning the gap. Germline CDR1 MNHEY, CDR2 SVGAGI. This CDR3 has 15 amino acids. This receptor was identified in a woman of 80 years or more with acute or convalescent COVID-19. The sequenced sample was peripheral blood. This rearrangement joins TRBV6-5 to TRBJ1-2, with TRBD1 as a possible D gene (6 bases). CDR3 protein: CASSPNNRARGGYTF. The CDR3 DNA reads TGTGCCAGCAGTCCAAATAACAGGGCTCGAGGAGGCTACACCTTC.